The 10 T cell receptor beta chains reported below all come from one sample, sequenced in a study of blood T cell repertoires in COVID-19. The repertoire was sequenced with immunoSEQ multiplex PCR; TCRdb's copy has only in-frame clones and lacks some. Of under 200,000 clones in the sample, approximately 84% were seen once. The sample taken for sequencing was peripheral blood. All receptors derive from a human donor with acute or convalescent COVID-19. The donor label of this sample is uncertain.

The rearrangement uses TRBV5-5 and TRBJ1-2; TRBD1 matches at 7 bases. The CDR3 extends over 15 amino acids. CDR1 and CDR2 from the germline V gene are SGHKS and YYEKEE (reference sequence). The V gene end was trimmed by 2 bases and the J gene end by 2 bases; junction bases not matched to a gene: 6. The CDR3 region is CASSFIAGQNYGYTF. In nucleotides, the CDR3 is TGTGCCAGCAGCTTTATAGCGGGACAGAACTATGGCTACACCTTC.

CDR3 region: CASTQTGGGTGELFF. CDR3 DNA: TGTGCCAGCACCCAAACAGGGGGCGGAACCGGGGAGCTGTTTTTT. The chain carries TRBV7-6 and TRBJ2-2; 9 bases line up with TRBD1. J gave up 5 bases and V 7 bases, and 8 bases lay outside the gene matches. Germline V gene data show CDR1 as SGHVS and CDR2 as FNYEAQ. This CDR3 has 15 residues.

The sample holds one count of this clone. In DNA, the CDR3 is TGTGCCAGCAGCCAAGAGGGCTATACTGAAGCTTTCTTT. It translates to CASSQEGYTEAFF. V usage is TRBV3-1 (or the pseudogene TRBV3-2) and J usage is TRBJ1-1, with no clear D. The CDR3 consists of 13 residues. With 0 bases removed from V and 5 bases from J, the gap between germline ends came to 7 bases. The V gene's germline CDR1 is LGHDT and CDR2 YNNKEL (reference sequence).

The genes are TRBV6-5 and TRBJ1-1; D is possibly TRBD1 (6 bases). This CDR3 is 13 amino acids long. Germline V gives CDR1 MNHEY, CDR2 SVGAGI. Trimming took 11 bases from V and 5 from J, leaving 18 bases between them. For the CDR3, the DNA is TGTGCCTCCCTTCGGGGGGCGGGAACTGAAGCTTTCTTT. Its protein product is CASLRGAGTEAFF.

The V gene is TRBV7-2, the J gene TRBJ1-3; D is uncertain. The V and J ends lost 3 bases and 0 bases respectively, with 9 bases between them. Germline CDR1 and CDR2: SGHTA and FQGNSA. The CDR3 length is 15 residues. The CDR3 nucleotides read TGTGCCAGCAGCTTGAAGCTTGGCTCTGGAAACACCATATATTTT. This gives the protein CASSLKLGSGNTIYF.

Here the CDR3 reads CASSSNDRIAGNTIYF. The DNA for the CDR3 is TGTGCCAGTAGTTCGAATGACAGGATCGCTGGAAACACCATATATTTT. The chain combines TRBV19 with TRBJ1-3; the D gene is possibly TRBD1 (6 bases). The V end lost 5 bases, the J end lost 2 bases, and 16 bases lay between the germline ends. Per the germline V gene, CDR1 is LNHDA and CDR2 is SQIVND (reference sequence). This CDR3 spans 16 amino acids.

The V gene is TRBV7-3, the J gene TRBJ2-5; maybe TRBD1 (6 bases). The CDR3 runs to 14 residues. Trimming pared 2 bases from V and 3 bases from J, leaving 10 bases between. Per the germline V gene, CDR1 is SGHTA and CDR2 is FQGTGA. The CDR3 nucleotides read TGTGCCAGCAGCTTAGGCAGGGGCGAAGAGACCCAGTACTTC. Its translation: CASSLGRGEETQYF.

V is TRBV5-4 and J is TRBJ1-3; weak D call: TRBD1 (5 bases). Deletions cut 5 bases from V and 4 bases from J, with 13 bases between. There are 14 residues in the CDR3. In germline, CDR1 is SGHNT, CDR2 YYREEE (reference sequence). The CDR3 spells CASSAGHEGNTIYF. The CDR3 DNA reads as TGTGCCAGCAGTGCAGGGCACGAGGGAAACACCATATATTTT.

CDR3 nucleotides: TGTGCCAGTAGTATAGTAGAGCGGGAGACTTCCGAGCAGTACTTC. Encoded protein: CASSIVERETSEQYF. The chain combines TRBV19 with TRBJ2-7; 8 bases fit TRBD2. After removal of 1 base from V and 6 bases from J, the junction contained 8 bases not matched to a gene. Looked up from germline, CDR1 is LNHDA and CDR2 is SQIVND (reference sequence). The CDR3 loop spans 15 amino acids. Filled out from reference TRBV19 and TRBJ2-7, the complete variable domain reads DGGITQSPKYLFRKEGQNVTLSCEQNLNHDAMYWYRQDPGQGLRLIYYSQIVNDFQKGDIAEGYSVSREKKESFPLTVTSAQKNPTAFYLCASSIVERETSEQYFGPGTRLTVT.

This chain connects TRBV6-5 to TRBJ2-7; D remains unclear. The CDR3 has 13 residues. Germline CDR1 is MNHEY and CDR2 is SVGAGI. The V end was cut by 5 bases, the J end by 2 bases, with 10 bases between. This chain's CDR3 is CASSSPATYEQYF. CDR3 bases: TGTGCCAGCAGTAGCCCAGCGACCTACGAGCAGTACTTC.